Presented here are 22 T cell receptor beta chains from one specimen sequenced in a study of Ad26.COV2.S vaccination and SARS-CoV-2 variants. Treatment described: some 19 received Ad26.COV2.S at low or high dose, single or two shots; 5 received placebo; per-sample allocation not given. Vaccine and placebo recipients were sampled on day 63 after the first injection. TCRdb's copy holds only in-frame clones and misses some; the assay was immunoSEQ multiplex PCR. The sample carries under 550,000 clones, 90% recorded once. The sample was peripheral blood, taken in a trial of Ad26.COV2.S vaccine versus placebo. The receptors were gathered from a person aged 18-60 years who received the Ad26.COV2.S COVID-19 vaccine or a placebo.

This chain's CDR3 is CASSYSQGLAGGYEQYF. For the CDR3, the DNA is TGTGCCAGCAGTTACTCACAGGGACTAGCGGGAGGTTACGAGCAGTACTTC. The chain uses TRBV6-2 or TRBV6-3 and TRBJ2-7, with 15 bases fitting TRBD2. The V gene end was trimmed by 0 bases and the J gene end by 4 bases; junction bases not matched to a gene: 4. Germline-derived CDR1 and CDR2 are MNHEY and SVGEGT. The CDR3 sequence is 17 residues long.

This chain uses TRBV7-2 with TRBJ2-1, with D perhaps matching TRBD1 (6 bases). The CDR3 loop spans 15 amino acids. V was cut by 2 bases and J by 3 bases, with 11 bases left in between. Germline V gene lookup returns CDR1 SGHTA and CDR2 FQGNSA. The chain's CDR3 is CASSLPQGYYNEQFF. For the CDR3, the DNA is TGTGCCAGCAGCTTACCCCAGGGGTACTACAATGAGCAGTTCTTC.

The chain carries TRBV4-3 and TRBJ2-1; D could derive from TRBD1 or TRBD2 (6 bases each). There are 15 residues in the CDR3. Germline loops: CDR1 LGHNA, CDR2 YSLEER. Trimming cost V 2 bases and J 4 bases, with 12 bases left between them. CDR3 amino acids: CASSQRGGTYNEQFF. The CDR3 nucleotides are TGCGCCAGCAGCCAACGAGGAGGGACATACAATGAGCAGTTCTTC.

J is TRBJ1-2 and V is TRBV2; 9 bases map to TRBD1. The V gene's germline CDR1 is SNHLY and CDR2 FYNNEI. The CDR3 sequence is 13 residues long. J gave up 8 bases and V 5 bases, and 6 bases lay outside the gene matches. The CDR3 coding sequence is TGTGCCAGCAGTTGGGGACAGGGAGAAGGCTACACCTTC. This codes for CASSWGQGEGYTF.

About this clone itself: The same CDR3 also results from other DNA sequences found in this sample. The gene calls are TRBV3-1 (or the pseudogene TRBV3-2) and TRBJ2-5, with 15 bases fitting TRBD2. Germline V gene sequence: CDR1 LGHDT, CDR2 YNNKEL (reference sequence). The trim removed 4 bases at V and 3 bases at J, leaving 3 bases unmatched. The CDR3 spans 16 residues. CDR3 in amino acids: CASSPGLAGGEETQYF. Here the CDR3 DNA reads TGTGCCAGCAGCCCTGGACTAGCGGGAGGGGAAGAGACCCAGTACTTC.

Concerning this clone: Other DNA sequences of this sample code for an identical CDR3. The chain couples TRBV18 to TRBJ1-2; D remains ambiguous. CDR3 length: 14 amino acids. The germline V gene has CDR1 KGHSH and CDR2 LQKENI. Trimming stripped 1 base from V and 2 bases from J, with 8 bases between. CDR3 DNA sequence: TGTGCCAGCTCACCACTTGACGGGAACTATGGCTACACCTTC. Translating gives CASSPLDGNYGYTF.

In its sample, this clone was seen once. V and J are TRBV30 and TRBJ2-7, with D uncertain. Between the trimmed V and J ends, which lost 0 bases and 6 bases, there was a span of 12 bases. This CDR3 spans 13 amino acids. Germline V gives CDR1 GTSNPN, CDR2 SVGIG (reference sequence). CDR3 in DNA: TGTGCCTGGAGTGTAAGGGTCATTTCCGAGCAGTACTTC. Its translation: CAWSVRVISEQYF.

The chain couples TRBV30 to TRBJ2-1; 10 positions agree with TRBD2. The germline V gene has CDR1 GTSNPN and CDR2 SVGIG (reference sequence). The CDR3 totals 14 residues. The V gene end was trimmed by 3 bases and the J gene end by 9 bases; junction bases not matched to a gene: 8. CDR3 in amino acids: CAWRLAGNTGEQFF. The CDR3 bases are TGTGCCTGGAGACTAGCGGGGAACACGGGTGAGCAGTTCTTC.

Here the CDR3 reads CASSLGLAGYTGELFF. The CDR3 DNA reads TGTGCCAGCAGCTTGGGACTAGCGGGCTACACCGGGGAGCTGTTTTTT. This rearrangement joins TRBV5-4 to TRBJ2-2, with 10 bases matching TRBD2. The V segment lost 0 bases and the J segment 3 bases; nucleotides outside the gene matches: 2. This CDR3 contains 16 residues. Per germline, CDR1 SGHNT and CDR2 YYREEE (reference sequence).

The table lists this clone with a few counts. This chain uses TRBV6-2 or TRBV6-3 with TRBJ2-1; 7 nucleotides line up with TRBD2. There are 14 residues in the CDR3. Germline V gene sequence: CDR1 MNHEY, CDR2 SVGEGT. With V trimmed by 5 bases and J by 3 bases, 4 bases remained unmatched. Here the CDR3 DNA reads TGTGCCAGCAGTACTAGCGTGGTCTACAATGAGCAGTTCTTC. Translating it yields CASSTSVVYNEQFF.

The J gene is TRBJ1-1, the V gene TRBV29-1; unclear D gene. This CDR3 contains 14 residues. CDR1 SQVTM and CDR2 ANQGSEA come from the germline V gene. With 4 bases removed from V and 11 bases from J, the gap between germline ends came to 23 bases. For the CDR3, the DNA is TGCAGCGTTGTCCGAGATGAACTCTTAAGGACGGCTTTCTTT. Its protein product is CSVVRDELLRTAFF.

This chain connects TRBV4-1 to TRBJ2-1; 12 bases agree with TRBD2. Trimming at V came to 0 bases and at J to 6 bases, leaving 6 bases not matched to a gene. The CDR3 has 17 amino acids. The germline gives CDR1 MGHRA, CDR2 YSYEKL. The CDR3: CASSQDLAGGPLNEQFF. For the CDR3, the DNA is TGCGCCAGCAGCCAAGATCTAGCGGGAGGGCCCCTCAATGAGCAGTTCTTC.

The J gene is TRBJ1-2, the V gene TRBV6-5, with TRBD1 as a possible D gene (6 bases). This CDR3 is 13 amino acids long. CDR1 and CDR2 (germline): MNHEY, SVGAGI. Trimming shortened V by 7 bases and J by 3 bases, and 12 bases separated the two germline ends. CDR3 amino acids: CASTRGGHYGYTF. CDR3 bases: TGTGCCAGCACTCGTGGGGGCCACTATGGCTACACCTTC.

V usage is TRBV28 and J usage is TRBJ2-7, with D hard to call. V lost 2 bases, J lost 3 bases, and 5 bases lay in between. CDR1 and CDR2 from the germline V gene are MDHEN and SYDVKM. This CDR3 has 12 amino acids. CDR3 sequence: CASSLASYEQYF. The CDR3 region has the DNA TGTGCCAGCAGTTTAGCCAGCTACGAGCAGTACTTC.

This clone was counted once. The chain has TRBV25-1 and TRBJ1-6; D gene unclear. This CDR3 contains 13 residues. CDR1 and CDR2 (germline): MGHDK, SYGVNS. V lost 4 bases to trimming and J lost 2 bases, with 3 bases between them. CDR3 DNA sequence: TGTGCCAGCAGTGTCACCTATAATTCACCCCTCCACTTT. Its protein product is CASSVTYNSPLHF.

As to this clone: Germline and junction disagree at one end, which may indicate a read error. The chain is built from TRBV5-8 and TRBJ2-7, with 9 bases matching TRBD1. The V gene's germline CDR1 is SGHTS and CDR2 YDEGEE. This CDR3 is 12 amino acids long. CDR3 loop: CASLGTGNTHTF. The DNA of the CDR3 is TGTGCCAGCCTCGGGACAGGGAATACCCACACATTC.

The CDR3: CASSIQTGGGYTF. The CDR3 bases are TGCGCCAGCAGCATCCAAACAGGGGGTGGCTACACCTTC. The chain is built from TRBV5-1 and TRBJ1-2, with TRBD1 identical over 8 bases. Germline CDR1 and CDR2: SGHRS and YFSETQ. The V gene end was trimmed by 4 bases and the J gene end by 7 bases; junction bases not matched to a gene: 6. CDR3 length: 13 residues.

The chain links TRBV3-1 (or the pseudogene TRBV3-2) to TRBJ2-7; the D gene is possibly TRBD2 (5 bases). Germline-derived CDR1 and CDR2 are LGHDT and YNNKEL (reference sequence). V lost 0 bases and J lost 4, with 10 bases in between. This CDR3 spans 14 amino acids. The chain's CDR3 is CASSQDFTRYEQYF. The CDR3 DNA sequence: TGTGCCAGCAGCCAAGATTTTACTAGATACGAGCAGTACTTC.

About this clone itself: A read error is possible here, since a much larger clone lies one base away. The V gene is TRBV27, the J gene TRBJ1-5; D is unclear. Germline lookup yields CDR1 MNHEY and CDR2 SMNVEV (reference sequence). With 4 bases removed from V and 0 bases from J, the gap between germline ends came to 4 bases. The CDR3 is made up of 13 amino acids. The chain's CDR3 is CASSYSSNQPQHF. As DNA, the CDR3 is TGTGCCAGCAGTTACAGTAGCAATCAGCCCCAGCATTTT.

The chain's CDR3 is CASSTLGSGYSYNEQFF. The CDR3 DNA reads as TGTGCCAGCAGTACCCTGGGGAGCGGATACTCCTACAATGAGCAGTTCTTC. The chain is built from TRBV28 and TRBJ2-1; a weak D match, TRBD2 (5 bases). Germline lookup yields CDR1 MDHEN and CDR2 SYDVKM. V was trimmed by 5 bases and J by 0 bases, leaving 17 bases between them. The CDR3 is made up of 17 amino acids.

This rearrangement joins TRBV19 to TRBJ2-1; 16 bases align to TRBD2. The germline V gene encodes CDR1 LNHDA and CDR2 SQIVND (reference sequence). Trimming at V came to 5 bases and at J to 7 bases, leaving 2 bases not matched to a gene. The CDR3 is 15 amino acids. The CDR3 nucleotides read TGTGCCAGTAGTTTGGGACTAGCGGGAGGGAATGAGCAGTTCTTC. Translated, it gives CASSLGLAGGNEQFF.

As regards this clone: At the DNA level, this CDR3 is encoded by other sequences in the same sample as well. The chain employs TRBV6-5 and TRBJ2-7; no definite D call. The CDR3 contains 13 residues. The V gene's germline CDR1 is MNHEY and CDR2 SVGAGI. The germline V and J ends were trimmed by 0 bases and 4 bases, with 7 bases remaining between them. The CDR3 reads CASSYSKAYEQYF. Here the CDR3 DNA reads TGTGCCAGCAGTTACTCGAAAGCGTACGAGCAGTACTTC.